The source of this T cell receptor (beta chain) is a study of graft-versus-host responses after intestinal transplantation. Points from the study as a whole: The marrow of recipients harbored GvH clones, and ileum or blood showed some of them first.

Assay: immunoSEQ multiplex PCR; the TCRdb copy retains only in-frame clones and omits some. The table records 15,000 to 20,000 clones, 80% to 90% of them present only once. Germline CDR1 and CDR2: KGHSY and FQNENV. This CDR3 has 18 amino acids. V gave up 8 bases and J gave up 4 bases, with 29 bases separating them. To note about this clone: The target antigen is unknown.

The specimen comprised PBMCs, sampled roughly 15 weeks after intestinal transplant. V and J are TRBV16 and TRBJ1-1; D might be TRBD1 (5 bases). The receptor's source is a human patient who received an intestinal transplant, so some T cells may come from the graft donor. This CDR3 reads CASRSIRPYQGGFTEAFF. In nucleotides, the CDR3 is TGTGCCAGCCGTTCTATTCGGCCTTACCAGGGAGGGTTCACTGAAGCTTTCTTT.